The 24 T cell receptor beta chains in this list originate from one sample, sequenced in a study of OX40 agonist ivuxolimab in advanced cancers. Here immunoSEQ multiplex PCR was the method, and the copy in TCRdb shows in-frame clones only, minus some. The sample lists around 110,000 clones, roughly nine tenths seen once, with approximately 0.52% in the top ten. The source was CD4+ or CD8+ T cells sorted from blood, collected in a trial of the OX40 agonist ivuxolimab. Receptors originate from an adult with an advanced solid tumor such as melanoma, head and neck, liver or kidney cancer.

The chain has TRBV7-9 and TRBJ1-4, with TRBD1 matching 7 bases. V lost 6 bases and J lost 0; bases outside the gene matches: 4. This CDR3 is built from 15 residues. Germline-derived CDR1 and CDR2 are SEHNR and FQNEAQ (reference sequence). The DNA of the CDR3 is TGTGCCAGCAGTTGGGACAGCACAACTAATGAAAAACTGTTTTTT. It is translated as CASSWDSTTNEKLFF.

V and J are TRBV10-3 and TRBJ2-3, with D tentatively TRBD2 (5 bases). The CDR3 contains 12 residues. Germline V CDR1 and CDR2: ENHRY, SYGVKD. V shed 4 bases and J shed 6 bases, with 8 bases lying between them. The CDR3 region is CAISGWEDTQYF. CDR3 nucleotides: TGTGCCATCAGTGGCTGGGAGGATACGCAGTATTTT.

This clone has a single count. This chain connects TRBV5-1 to TRBJ1-1; D is ambiguous. The CDR3 contains 14 residues. Germline assignment: CDR1 SGHRS and CDR2 YFSETQ. Between the trimmed V and J ends, which lost 4 bases and 5 bases, there was a span of 15 bases. The CDR3 reads CASSGNGGLTEAFF. CDR3 bases: TGCGCCAGCAGCGGCAACGGAGGGCTAACTGAAGCTTTCTTT.

This clone was found once. The chain joins TRBV4-2 to TRBJ2-5, with 10 bases matching TRBD2. The ends lost 4 bases at V and 5 bases at J; junction bases unmatched: 7. This CDR3 comprises 15 residues. Germline CDR1 LGHNA, CDR2 YNFKEQ. In nucleotides, the CDR3 is TGTGCCAGCAGCCGCAGCGGGGGGGCTGATGAGACCCAGTACTTC. It codes for CASSRSGGADETQYF.

This chain joins TRBV5-5 and TRBJ2-7; D is perhaps TRBD2 (6 bases). Germline CDR1 and CDR2: SGHKS and YYEKEE (reference sequence). V gave up 0 bases and J gave up 4 bases, with 11 bases separating them. The CDR3 extends over 14 amino acids. Written as DNA, the CDR3 is TGTGCCAGCAGCTTGGCCGGGGGTCAGTACGAGCAGTACTTC. It translates to CASSLAGGQYEQYF. Combining the CDR3 with reference TRBV5-5 and TRBJ2-7 gives the whole variable domain DAGVTQSPTHLIKTRGQQVTLRCSPISGHKSVSWYQQVLGQGPQFIFQYYEKEERGRGNFPDRFSARQFPNYSSELNVNALLLGDSALYLCASSLAGGQYEQYFGPGTRLTVT.

V gene TRBV4-3 combines with J gene TRBJ2-3; the D is unclear. This CDR3 spans 13 amino acids. Germline assignment: CDR1 LGHNA and CDR2 YSLEER. V lost 5 bases and J 4 bases, leaving 10 bases between the germline ends. CDR3 residues: CASSLRHPDTQYF. The CDR3 DNA is TGCGCCAGCAGCTTGCGCCACCCAGATACGCAGTATTTT.

This clone was seen only a few times. J is TRBJ1-1 and V is TRBV11-3; D possibly corresponds to TRBD1 (5 bases). Germline V gene sequence: CDR1 SGHNT, CDR2 YENEEA. Trimming removed 2 bases from V and 2 bases from J, with 9 bases in between. This CDR3 comprises 14 residues. CDR3 nucleotide sequence: TGTGCCAGCAGCTTATCTGGGGGAAACACTGAAGCTTTCTTT. It translates to CASSLSGGNTEAFF.

This chain joins TRBV11-2 and TRBJ1-5; D is ambiguous. The CDR3 has 13 amino acids. The V and J ends lost 3 bases and 7 bases respectively, with 10 bases between them. Per the germline V gene, CDR1 is SGHAT and CDR2 is FQNNGV. The CDR3 DNA follows: TGTGCCAGCAGCTTGGTCCAGCGCCAGCCCCAGCATTTT. Translated, it gives CASSLVQRQPQHF. Full variable domain (missing parts from reference TRBV11-2 and TRBJ1-5): EAGVAQSPRYKIIEKRQSVAFWCNPISGHATLYWYQQILGQGPKLLIQFQNNGVVDDSQLPKDRFSAERLKGVDSTLKIQPAKLEDSAVYLCASSLVQRQPQHFGDGTRLSIL.

The chain joins TRBV18 to TRBJ2-5; perhaps D is TRBD1 or TRBD2 (5 bases each). Germline values: CDR1 KGHSH, CDR2 LQKENI. Deletions cut 3 bases from V and 1 base from J, with 12 bases between. The CDR3 loop spans 15 amino acids. CDR3 sequence: CASSPSSGPQETQYF. In DNA, the CDR3 is TGTGCCAGCTCACCCTCCTCGGGGCCCCAAGAGACCCAGTACTTC.

V is TRBV28 and J is TRBJ1-1; 10 bases match TRBD1. Trimming removed 10 bases from V and 6 bases from J; junction bases left unmatched: 14. Germline CDR1 MDHEN, CDR2 SYDVKM. The CDR3 length is 15 residues. CDR3 in amino acids: CATRGYWTGGSEAFF. The CDR3 DNA is TGTGCCACCCGGGGCTATTGGACAGGGGGGTCTGAAGCTTTCTTT.

This chain connects TRBV6-5 to TRBJ1-6; tentatively, D is TRBD1 (6 bases). CDR3 length: 15 amino acids. The germline V gene encodes CDR1 MNHEY and CDR2 SVGAGI. The V end was cut by 7 bases, the J end by 7 bases, with 17 bases between. CDR3 in DNA: TGTGCCAGCAACCCCTCACAGGGAATCAATTCACCCCTCCACTTT. Its protein product is CASNPSQGINSPLHF.

The rearrangement joins TRBV5-1 to TRBJ2-7; D remains ambiguous. The germline gives CDR1 SGHRS, CDR2 YFSETQ. The germline V and J ends were trimmed by 4 bases and 6 bases, with 11 bases remaining between them. The CDR3 length is 12 residues. The CDR3, as DNA: TGCGCCAGCAGCCTAGGACCCACCGAGCAGTACTTC. This codes for CASSLGPTEQYF.

The rearrangement uses TRBV27 and TRBJ2-5, with no clear D. The germline gives CDR1 MNHEY, CDR2 SMNVEV (reference sequence). This CDR3 spans 13 amino acids. Trimming pared 5 bases from V and 5 bases from J, leaving 12 bases between. CDR3 sequence: CASSPLARETQYF. In DNA, the CDR3 is TGTGCCAGCAGTCCCTTAGCCCGGGAGACCCAGTACTTC.

The chain links TRBV18 to TRBJ2-3; D ambiguous. This CDR3 spans 13 amino acids. Germline loops: CDR1 KGHSH, CDR2 LQKENI. V shed 1 base and J shed 4 bases, with 6 bases lying between them. This CDR3 reads CASSPLSADTQYF. CDR3 bases: TGTGCCAGCTCACCACTCTCAGCAGATACGCAGTATTTT.

V gene TRBV18 combines with J gene TRBJ2-7; 8 nucleotides match TRBD1. The CDR3 consists of 16 residues. CDR1 and CDR2 from the germline V gene are KGHSH and LQKENI. The trim removed 3 bases at V and 4 bases at J, leaving 11 bases unmatched. CDR3 nucleotides: TGTGCCAGCTCACCCCAAGGGGCAGGGGGCGCTTACGAGCAGTACTTC. It encodes CASSPQGAGGAYEQYF.

The J gene is TRBJ2-7, the V gene TRBV6-1, with a tentative D call TRBD2 (6 bases). This CDR3 has 15 amino acids. V was clipped by 3 bases and J by 2 bases, with 14 bases between them. Germline V gives CDR1 MNHNS, CDR2 SASEGT. CDR3 bases: TGTGCCAGCAGTGAGTTCCGGGACTTTCCCTACGAGCAGTACTTC. Amino acids: CASSEFRDFPYEQYF.

The chain links TRBV6-5 to TRBJ2-1; 10 bases map to TRBD1. Germline loops: CDR1 MNHEY, CDR2 SVGAGI. The ends lost 0 bases at V and 8 bases at J; junction bases unmatched: 4. The CDR3 runs to 15 residues. CDR3 region: CASSYSGQGMYEQFF. In DNA, the CDR3 is TGTGCCAGCAGTTACTCGGGACAGGGGATGTATGAGCAGTTCTTC.

The chain recombines TRBV30 with TRBJ1-1; D gene unclear. Germline V gene data show CDR1 as GTSNPN and CDR2 as SVGIG (reference sequence). Trimming cost V 2 bases and J 0 bases, with 7 bases left between them. This CDR3 has 13 amino acids. The CDR3 region has the DNA TGTGCCTGGAGTTCTGGTCTGAACACTGAAGCTTTCTTT. It specifies CAWSSGLNTEAFF.

The CDR3 nucleotides are TGTGCCAGCAGCATTACCGGGACTAACTATGGCTACACCTTC. This gives the protein CASSITGTNYGYTF. The chain recombines TRBV7-9 with TRBJ1-2, with D hard to call. The CDR3 has 14 residues. V lost 5 bases, J lost 0 bases, and 10 bases lay in between. Germline V CDR1 and CDR2: SEHNR, FQNEAQ (reference sequence).

The chain recombines TRBV19 with TRBJ2-7, with D perhaps TRBD1 or TRBD2 (5 bases each). The CDR3 totals 14 residues. The germline V gene has CDR1 LNHDA and CDR2 SQIVND (reference sequence). Deletions cut 1 base from V and 2 bases from J, with 9 bases between. The CDR3 reads CASSIVQGPYEQYF. CDR3 nucleotides: TGTGCCAGTAGTATAGTCCAGGGACCCTACGAGCAGTACTTC.

The chain couples TRBV18 to TRBJ1-6; D call uncertain. The CDR3 contains 14 residues. Germline CDR1 and CDR2: KGHSH and LQKENI. With 1 base removed from V and 3 bases from J, the gap between germline ends came to 4 bases. The CDR3 nucleotides are TGTGCCAGCTCACCACAGGGCTATAATTCACCCCTCCACTTT. Translation: CASSPQGYNSPLHF.

The rearrangement joins TRBV28 to TRBJ1-2; unclear D gene. V dropped 6 bases and J dropped 4 bases, with 9 bases sitting between them. The CDR3 is 12 residues long. CDR1 and CDR2 from the germline V gene are MDHEN and SYDVKM. The CDR3 DNA sequence: TGTGCCAGCAGCCTAAGCCTCTATGGCTACACCTTC. Encoded protein: CASSLSLYGYTF.

CDR3 protein: CASSPLLPKKHGHEQFF. The DNA for the CDR3 is TGTGCCAGCAGCCCCCTGCTCCCAAAAAAACACGGCCATGAGCAGTTCTTC. This rearrangement joins TRBV14 to TRBJ2-1; D call uncertain. This CDR3 spans 17 amino acids. Germline V gene sequence: CDR1 SGHDN, CDR2 FVKESK. Trimming stripped 4 bases from V and 8 bases from J, with 24 bases between. The whole variable domain, remainder taken from reference TRBV14 and TRBJ2-1, is EAGVTQFPSHSVIEKGQTVTLRCDPISGHDNLYWYRRVMGKEIKFLLHFVKESKQDESGMPNNRFLAERTGGTYSTLKVQPAELEDSGVYFCASSPLLPKKHGHEQFFGPGTRLTVL.

This clone was seen just once. The V gene is TRBV5-5, the J gene TRBJ2-2; 11 bases are shared with TRBD1. The CDR3 runs to 15 residues. Unmatched junction bases numbered 4, after V lost 5 bases and J lost 4 bases. Germline CDR1 is SGHKS and CDR2 is YYEKEE (reference sequence). The CDR3 loop is CASRAGTGGTGELFF. The CDR3 DNA is TGTGCCAGCAGGGCCGGGACAGGGGGCACCGGGGAGCTGTTTTTT. Supplemented by reference TRBV5-5 and TRBJ2-2, the full variable domain reads DAGVTQSPTHLIKTRGQQVTLRCSPISGHKSVSWYQQVLGQGPQFIFQYYEKEERGRGNFPDRFSARQFPNYSSELNVNALLLGDSALYLCASRAGTGGTGELFFGEGSRLTVL.